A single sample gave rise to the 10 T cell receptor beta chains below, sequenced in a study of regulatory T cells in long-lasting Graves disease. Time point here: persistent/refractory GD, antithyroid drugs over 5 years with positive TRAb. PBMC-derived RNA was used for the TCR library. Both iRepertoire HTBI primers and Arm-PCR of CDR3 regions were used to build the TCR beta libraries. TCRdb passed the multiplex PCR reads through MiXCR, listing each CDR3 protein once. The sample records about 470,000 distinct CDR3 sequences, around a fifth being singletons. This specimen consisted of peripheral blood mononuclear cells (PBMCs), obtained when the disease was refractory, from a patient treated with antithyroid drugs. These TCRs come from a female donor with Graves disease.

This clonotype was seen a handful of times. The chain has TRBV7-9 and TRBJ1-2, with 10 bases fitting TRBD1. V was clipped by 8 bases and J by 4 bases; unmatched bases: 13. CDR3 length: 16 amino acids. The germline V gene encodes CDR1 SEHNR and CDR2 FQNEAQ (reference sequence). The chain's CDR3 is CASYGTGANNPYGYTF. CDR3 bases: TGTGCCAGCTACGGGACAGGGGCCAATAATCCCTATGGCTACACCTTC.

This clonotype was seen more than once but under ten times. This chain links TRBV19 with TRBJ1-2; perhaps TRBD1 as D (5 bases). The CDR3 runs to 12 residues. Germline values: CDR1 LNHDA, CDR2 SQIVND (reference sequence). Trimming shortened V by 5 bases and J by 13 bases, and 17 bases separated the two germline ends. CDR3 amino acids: CASSPGGAHPTF. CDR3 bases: TGTGCCAGTAGTCCTGGAGGGGCCCACCCCACCTTC.

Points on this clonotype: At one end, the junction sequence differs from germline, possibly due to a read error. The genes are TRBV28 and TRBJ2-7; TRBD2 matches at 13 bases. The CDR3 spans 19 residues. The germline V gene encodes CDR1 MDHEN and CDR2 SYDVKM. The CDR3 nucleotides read TGTGCCATCAGTCCGAATCCGGGACTAGCGGGGATGAGCTCCTACGAGCAGTACTTC. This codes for CAISPNPGLAGMSSYEQYF.

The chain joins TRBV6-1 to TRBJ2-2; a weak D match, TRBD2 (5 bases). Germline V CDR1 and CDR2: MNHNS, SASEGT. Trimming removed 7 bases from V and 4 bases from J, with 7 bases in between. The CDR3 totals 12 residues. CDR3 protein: CASKEVTGELFF. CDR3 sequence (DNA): TGTGCCAGCAAGGAGGTCACCGGGGAGCTGTTTTTT.

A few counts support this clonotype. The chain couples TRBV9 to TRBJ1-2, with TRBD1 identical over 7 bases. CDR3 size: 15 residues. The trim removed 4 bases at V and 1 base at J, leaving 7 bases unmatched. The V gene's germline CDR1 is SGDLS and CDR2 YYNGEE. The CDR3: CASSPGTAHNYGYTF. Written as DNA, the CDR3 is TGTGCCAGCAGCCCCGGGACAGCGCATAACTATGGCTACACCTTC.

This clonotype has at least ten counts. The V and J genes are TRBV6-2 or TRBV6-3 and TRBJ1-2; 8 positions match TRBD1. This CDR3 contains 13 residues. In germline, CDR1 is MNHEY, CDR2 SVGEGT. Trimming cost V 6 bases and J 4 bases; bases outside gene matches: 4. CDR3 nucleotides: TGTGCCAGCAGAACAGGGGGAGCCTATGGCTACACCTTC. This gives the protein CASRTGGAYGYTF.

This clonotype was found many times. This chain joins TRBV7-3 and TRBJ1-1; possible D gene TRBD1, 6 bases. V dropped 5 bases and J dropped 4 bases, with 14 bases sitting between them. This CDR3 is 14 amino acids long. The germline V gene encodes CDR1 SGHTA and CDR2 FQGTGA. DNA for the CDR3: TGTGCCAGCAGCCCAGGAGGGGGGACCACTGAAGCTTTCTTT. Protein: CASSPGGGTTEAFF.

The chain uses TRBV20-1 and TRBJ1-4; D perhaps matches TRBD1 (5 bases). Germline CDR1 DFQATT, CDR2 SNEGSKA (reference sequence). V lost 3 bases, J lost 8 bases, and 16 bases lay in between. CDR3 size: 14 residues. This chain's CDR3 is CSASIQGLGEKLFF. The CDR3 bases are TGCAGTGCTAGCATCCAGGGTCTAGGAGAAAAACTGTTTTTT.

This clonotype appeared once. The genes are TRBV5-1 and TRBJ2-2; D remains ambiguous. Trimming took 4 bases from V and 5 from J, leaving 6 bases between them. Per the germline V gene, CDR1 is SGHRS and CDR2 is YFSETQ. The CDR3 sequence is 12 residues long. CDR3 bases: TGCGCCAGCAGCCAGAGTACCGGGGAGCTGTTTTTT. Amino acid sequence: CASSQSTGELFF.

The CDR3 spells CASSLMEDNYGYTF. In DNA form, the CDR3 reads TGTGCCAGCAGCTTAATGGAGGATAACTATGGCTACACCTTC. The chain joins TRBV7-9 to TRBJ1-2; D call uncertain. The V and J ends lost 2 bases and 1 base respectively, with 8 bases between them. This CDR3 spans 14 amino acids. Germline loops: CDR1 SEHNR, CDR2 FQNEAQ (reference sequence).